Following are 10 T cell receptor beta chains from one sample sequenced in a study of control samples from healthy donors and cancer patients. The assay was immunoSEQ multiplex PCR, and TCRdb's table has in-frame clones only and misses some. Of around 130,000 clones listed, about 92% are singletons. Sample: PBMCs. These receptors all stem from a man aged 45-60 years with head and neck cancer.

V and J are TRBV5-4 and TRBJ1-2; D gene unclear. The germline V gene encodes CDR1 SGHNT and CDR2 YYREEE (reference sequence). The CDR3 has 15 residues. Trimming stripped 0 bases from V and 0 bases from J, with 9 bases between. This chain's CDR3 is CASSLAVAANYGYTF. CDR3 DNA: TGTGCCAGCAGCTTGGCCGTAGCGGCTAACTATGGCTACACCTTC.

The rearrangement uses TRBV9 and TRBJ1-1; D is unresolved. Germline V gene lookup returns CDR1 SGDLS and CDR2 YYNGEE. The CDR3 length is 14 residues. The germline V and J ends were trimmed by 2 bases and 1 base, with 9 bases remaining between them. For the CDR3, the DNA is TGTGCCAGCAGCGTTAGGGTCACGAACACTGAAGCTTTCTTT. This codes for CASSVRVTNTEAFF.

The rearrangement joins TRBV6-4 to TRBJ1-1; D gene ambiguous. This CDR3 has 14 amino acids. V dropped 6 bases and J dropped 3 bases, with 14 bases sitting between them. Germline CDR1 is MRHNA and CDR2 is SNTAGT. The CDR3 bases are TGTGCCAGCAGCCTGACGTGGAGGGACACTGAAGCTTTCTTT. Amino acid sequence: CASSLTWRDTEAFF.

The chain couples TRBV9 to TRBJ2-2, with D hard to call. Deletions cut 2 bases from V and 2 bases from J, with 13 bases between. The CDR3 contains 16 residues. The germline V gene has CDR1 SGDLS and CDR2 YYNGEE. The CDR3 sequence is CASSVTVGRNTGELFF. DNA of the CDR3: TGTGCCAGCAGCGTTACCGTCGGGCGAAACACCGGGGAGCTGTTTTTT.

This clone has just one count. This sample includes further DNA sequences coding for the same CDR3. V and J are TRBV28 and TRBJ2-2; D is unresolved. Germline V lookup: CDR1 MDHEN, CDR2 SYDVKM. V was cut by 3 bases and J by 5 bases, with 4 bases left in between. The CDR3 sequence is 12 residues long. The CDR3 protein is CASSLGTGELFF. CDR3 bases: TGTGCCAGCAGTTTGGGAACCGGGGAGCTGTTTTTT.

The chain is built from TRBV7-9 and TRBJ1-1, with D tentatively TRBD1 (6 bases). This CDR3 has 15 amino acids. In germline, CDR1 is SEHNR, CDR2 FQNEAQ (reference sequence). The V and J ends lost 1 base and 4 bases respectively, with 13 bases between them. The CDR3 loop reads CASSLVGGIGTEAFF. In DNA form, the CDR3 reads TGTGCCAGCAGCTTAGTAGGGGGTATTGGCACTGAAGCTTTCTTT.

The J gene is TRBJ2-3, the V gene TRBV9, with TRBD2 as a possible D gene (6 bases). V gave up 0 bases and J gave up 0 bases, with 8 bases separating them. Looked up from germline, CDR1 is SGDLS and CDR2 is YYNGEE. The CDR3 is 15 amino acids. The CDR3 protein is CASSVAGDSTDTQYF. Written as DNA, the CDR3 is TGTGCCAGCAGCGTAGCGGGGGATAGCACAGATACGCAGTATTTT. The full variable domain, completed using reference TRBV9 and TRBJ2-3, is DSGVTQTPKHLITATGQRVTLRCSPRSGDLSVYWYQQSLDQGLQFLIQYYNGEERAKGNILERFSAQQFPDLHSELNLSSLELGDSALYFCASSVAGDSTDTQYFGPGTRLTVL.

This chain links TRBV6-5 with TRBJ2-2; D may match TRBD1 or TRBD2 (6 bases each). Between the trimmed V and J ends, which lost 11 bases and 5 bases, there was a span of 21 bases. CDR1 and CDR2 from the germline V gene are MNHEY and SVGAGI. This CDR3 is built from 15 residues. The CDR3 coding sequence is TGTGCCGGGGGCGGGACCACAATTAGGACCGGGGAGCTGTTTTTT. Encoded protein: CAGGGTTIRTGELFF.

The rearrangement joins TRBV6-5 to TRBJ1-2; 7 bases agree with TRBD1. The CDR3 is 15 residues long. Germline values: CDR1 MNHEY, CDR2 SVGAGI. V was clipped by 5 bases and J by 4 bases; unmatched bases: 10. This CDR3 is CASSPNDRAGYGYTF. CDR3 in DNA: TGTGCCAGCAGTCCGAACGACAGGGCTGGCTATGGCTACACCTTC.

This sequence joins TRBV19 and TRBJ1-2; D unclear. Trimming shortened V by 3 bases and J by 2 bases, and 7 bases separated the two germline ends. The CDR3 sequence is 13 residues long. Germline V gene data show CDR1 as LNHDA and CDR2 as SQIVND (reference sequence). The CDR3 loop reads CASSIAGNYGYTF. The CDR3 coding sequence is TGTGCCAGTAGTATCGCAGGAAACTATGGCTACACCTTC.